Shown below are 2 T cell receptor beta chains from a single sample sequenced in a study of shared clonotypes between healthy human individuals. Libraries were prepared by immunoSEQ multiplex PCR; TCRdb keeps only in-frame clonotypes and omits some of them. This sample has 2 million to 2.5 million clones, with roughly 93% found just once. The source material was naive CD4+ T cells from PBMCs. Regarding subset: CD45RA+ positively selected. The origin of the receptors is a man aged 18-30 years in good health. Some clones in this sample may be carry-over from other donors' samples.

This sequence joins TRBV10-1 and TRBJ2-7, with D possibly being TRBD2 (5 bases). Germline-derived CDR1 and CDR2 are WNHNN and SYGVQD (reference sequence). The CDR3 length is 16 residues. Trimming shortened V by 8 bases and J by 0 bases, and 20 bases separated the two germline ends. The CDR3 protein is CASPNVGGHSSYEQYF. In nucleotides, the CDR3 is TGCGCCAGCCCTAATGTTGGCGGGCACAGCTCCTACGAGCAGTACTTC.

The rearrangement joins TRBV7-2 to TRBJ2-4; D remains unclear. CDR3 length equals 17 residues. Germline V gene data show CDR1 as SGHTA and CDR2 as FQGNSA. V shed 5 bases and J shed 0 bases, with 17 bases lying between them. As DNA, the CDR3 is TGTGCCAGCAGCGAGCGAAGGACGGTTCTAGCCAAAAACATTCAGTACTTC. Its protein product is CASSERRTVLAKNIQYF.